The TCR beta chain under discussion was sequenced for a study of identical twins. Each donor (without exception) was a healthy Caucasian. Study-level points and caveats: Insertions were reduced in abundant cord blood beta clonotypes but not in memory repertoires. Compared with unrelated sharing, twin-shared out-of-frame alpha sequences had more low-probability sequences.

Addition of a universal primer site occurred through template switching, and cDNA carried unique molecular identifiers. TCRdb called the 5' RACE reads again in MiXCR, with one record for every CDR3 protein. The sample includes approximately 700,000 distinct CDR3 sequences, 6% to 6.5% of them seen just once. Between the trimmed V and J ends, which lost 2 bases and 5 bases, there was a span of 6 bases. CDR1 SGHTA and CDR2 FQGNSA come from the germline V gene. The CDR3 is made up of 13 amino acids. Of note for this clonotype: The antigen is not known.

The V and J genes are TRBV7-2 and TRBJ2-2; no reliable D call. The material sequenced was naive T cells sorted from blood. The sequence was collected from a man between 18 and 35 years old in good health. CDR3 amino acids: CASSLHRTGELFF. DNA of the CDR3: TGTGCCAGCAGCTTACATCGAACCGGGGAGCTGTTTTTT.